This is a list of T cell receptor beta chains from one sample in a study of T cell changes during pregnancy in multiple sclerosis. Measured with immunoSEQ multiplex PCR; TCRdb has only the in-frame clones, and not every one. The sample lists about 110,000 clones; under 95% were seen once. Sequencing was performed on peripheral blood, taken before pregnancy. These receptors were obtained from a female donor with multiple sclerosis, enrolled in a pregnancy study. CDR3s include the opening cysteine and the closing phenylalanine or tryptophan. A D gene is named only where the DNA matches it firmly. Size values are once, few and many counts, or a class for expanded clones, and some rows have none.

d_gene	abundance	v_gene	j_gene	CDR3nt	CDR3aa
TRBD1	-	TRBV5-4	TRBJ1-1	TGTGCCAGCAGCCGCGGACAGGGAGGCGGGGAAGCTTTCTTT	CASSRGQGGGEAFF
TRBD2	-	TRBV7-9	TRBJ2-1	TGTGCCAGCAGCAGCGGGAACAATGAGCAGTTCTTC	CASSSGNNEQFF
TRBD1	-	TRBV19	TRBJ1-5	TGTGCCAGTAACCCGACAGGGGGTAGGCATCAGCCCCAGCATTTT	CASNPTGGRHQPQHF
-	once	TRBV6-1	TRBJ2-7	TGTGCCACTATCACAGGTCCCCGCTACGAGCAGTACTTC	CATITGPRYEQYF
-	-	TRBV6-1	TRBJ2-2	TGTGCCAGCAGTGAATTCGGACTCTACCCCGGGGAGCTGTTTTTT	CASSEFGLYPGELFF
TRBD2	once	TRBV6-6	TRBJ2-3	TGTGCCAGCAGTACGGGGGGGACAAGCACAGATACGCAGTATTTT	CASSTGGTSTDTQYF
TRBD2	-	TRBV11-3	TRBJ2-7	TGTGCCAGCAGTGAGGCTAGCGGTCATGGCGAGCAGTACTTC	CASSEASGHGEQYF
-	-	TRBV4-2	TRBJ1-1	TGTGCCAGCAGCTTGGTGCCAGGTCCTAATCTGAACACTGAAGCTTTCTTT	CASSLVPGPNLNTEAFF
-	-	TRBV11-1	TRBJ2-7	TGTGCCAGCAGCTTCATCCAGGGCTCCTACGAGCAGTACTTC	CASSFIQGSYEQYF
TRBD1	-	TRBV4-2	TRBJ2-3	TGTGCCAGCAGCAGGATTGGACAGGGGGCGACAGATACGCAGTATTTT	CASSRIGQGATDTQYF
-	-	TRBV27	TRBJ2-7	TGTGCCAGCAGGTTAAAGCAGGGATTCGGCTACGAGCAGTACTTC	CASRLKQGFGYEQYF
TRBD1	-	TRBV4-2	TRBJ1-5	TGTGCCAGCAGCCAGCTGGGGACAGGGGGCCTAAGCAATCAGCCCCAGCATTTT	CASSQLGTGGLSNQPQHF
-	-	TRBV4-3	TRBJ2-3	TGCGCCAGCAGCCTGACGCCCACTAATACGCAGTATTTT	CASSLTPTNTQYF
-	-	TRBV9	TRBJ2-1	TGTGCCAGCAGCGTAGTGGGGCAGGGTAATGGGGAGCAGTTCTTC	CASSVVGQGNGEQFF
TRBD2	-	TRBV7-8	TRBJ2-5	TGTGCCAGCAGCTCTAGCGGCGTACACCAAGAGACCCAGTACTTC	CASSSSGVHQETQYF
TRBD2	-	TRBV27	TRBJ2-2	TGTGCCAGCAGTTTACGGGAGGAGAGCACCGGGGAGCTGTTTTTT	CASSLREESTGELFF
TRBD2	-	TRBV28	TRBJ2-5	TGTGCCAGCAGTTTCATAGCGGGAGAGGGAGAGACCCAGTACTTC	CASSFIAGEGETQYF
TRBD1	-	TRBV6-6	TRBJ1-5	TGTGCCAGCAGCATCACAGGGGGCGAGGGTCAGCCCCAGCATTTT	CASSITGGEGQPQHF
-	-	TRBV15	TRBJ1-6	TGTGCCACCAGCAGAGAATTGAGCGCTCTCGGCTCACCCCTCCACTTT	CATSRELSALGSPLHF
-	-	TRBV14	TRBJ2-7	TGTGCCAGCAGCCAAGACCTCTACGAGCAGTACTTC	CASSQDLYEQYF
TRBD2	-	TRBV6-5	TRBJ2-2	TGTGCCAGCAGTATGCTAGCGGAAAACACCGGGGAGCTGTTTTTT	CASSMLAENTGELFF
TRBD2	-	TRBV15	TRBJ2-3	TGTGCCACAGGGACGGGGGGATCAACAGATACGCAGTATTTT	CATGTGGSTDTQYF
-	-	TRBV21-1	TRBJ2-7	TGTGCCAGCAGCAACCTCCTGACTAGCGGGAGGGTTGGGTACTTC	CASSNLLTSGRVGYF
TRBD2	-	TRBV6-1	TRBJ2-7	TGTGCCAGCAGCTCTAGCGGGACGAGCTCCTACGAGCAGTACTTC	CASSSSGTSSYEQYF
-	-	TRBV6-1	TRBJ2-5	TGTGCCAGCAGACTAAGGGAGACCCAGTACTTC	CASRLRETQYF
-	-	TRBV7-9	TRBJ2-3	TGTGCCAGCAGCCTGGGGAGAGCCACAGATACGCAGTATTTT	CASSLGRATDTQYF
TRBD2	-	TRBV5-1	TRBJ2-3	TGCGCCAGCAGCTTGAACGGGGGGGTAGGGGGATTCACAGATACGCAGTATTTT	CASSLNGGVGGFTDTQYF
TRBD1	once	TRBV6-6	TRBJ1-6	TGTGCCAGCAGGGACGGGACAGTTAATTCACCCCTCCACTTT	CASRDGTVNSPLHF
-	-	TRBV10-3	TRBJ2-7	TGTGCCATCAGTGACCGCTCCTACGAGCAGTACTTC	CAISDRSYEQYF
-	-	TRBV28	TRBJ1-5	TGTGCCAGCAGTTTGTTTACAGGCAATCAGCCCCAGCATTTT	CASSLFTGNQPQHF
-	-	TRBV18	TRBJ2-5	TGTGCCGCGAGCAGAAGCGACAGGCCGTTGACCCAGTACTTC	CAASRSDRPLTQYF
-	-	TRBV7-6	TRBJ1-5	TGTGCCAGCAGCTTAAATGCGGGAGGGCCCCAGCATTTT	CASSLNAGGPQHF
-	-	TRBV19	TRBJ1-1	TGTGCCAGTAGTATCCGAGGATTAAAGAACACTGAAGCTTTCTTT	CASSIRGLKNTEAFF
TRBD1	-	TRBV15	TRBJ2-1	TGTGCCACCAGCAGAGATCCCCCAGGGGGGCAGTTCTTC	CATSRDPPGGQFF
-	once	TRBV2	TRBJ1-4	TGTGCCAGCAGTGCCGAGACAACCTCTGAAAAACTGTTTTTT	CASSAETTSEKLFF
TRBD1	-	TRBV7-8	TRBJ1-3	TGTGCCAGCAGCCGGGACAGGATATCCTCTGGAAACACCATATATTTT	CASSRDRISSGNTIYF
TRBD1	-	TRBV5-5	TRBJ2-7	TGTGCCAGCAGTACGGGGACAGTTACCTACGAGCAGTACTTC	CASSTGTVTYEQYF
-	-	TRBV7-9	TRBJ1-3	TGTGCCAGCAGCTTAGCGGGGGCACGGGGAAACACCATATATTTT	CASSLAGARGNTIYF
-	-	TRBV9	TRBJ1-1	TGTGCCAGCAGCGCCGCGCAGGGCTTAGGCTCTGAAGCTTTCTTT	CASSAAQGLGSEAFF
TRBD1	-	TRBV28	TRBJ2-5	TGTGCCAGCAGCCGCACAGGGGGTCAAGAGACCCAGTACTTC	CASSRTGGQETQYF
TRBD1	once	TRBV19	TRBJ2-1	TGTGCCAGTAACCGACAGGGCTATGAGCAGTTCTTC	CASNRQGYEQFF
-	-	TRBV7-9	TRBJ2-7	TGTGCCAGCAGCCGAGGCAACAACGAGCAGTACTTC	CASSRGNNEQYF
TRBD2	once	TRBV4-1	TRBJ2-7	TGCGCCAGCAGCAGTACTAGCGGGCGCTCCTACGAGCAGTACTTC	CASSSTSGRSYEQYF
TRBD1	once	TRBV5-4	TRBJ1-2	TGTGCCAGCAGCTTGGTGGACAGGCCCTTAGGCTATGGCTACACCTTC	CASSLVDRPLGYGYTF
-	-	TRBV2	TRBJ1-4	TGTGCCAGCAGTGCCCAGGTTGCTCTAGAAAAACTGTTTTTT	CASSAQVALEKLFF
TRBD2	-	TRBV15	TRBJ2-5	TGTGCCACTTCGAGAACTAGCGGACAAGAGACCCAGTACTTC	CATSRTSGQETQYF
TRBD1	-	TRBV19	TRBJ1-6	TGTGCCAGTCATAGACAGGGAGCGATCACCCTCCACTTT	CASHRQGAITLHF
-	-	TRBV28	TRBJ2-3	TGTGCCAGCAGCAACCGTGGGCACACAGATACGCAGTATTTT	CASSNRGHTDTQYF
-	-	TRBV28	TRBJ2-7	TGTGCCAGCAGTTTATACTCGGCGGGGAGCTCCTACGAGCAGTACTTC	CASSLYSAGSSYEQYF
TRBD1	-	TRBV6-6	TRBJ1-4	TGTGCCAGCAGTTTCCCTACAGGGGCTTATAATGAAAAACTGTTTTTT	CASSFPTGAYNEKLFF